The clone carrying this TCR beta chain was seen once. Germline CDR1 reads LGHNA; CDR2 reads YNFKEQ. The CDR3 loop spans 14 amino acids. V gave up 4 bases and J gave up 0 bases, with 9 bases separating them. TCRdb's copy holds only in-frame clones and misses some; the assay was immunoSEQ multiplex PCR. The repertoire has roughly 100,000 clones, 80% to 95% of them found once; the top ten carry about 6.7%. The data were taken from a study of blood T cell repertoires in COVID-19. In the study overall: Sources were T cells, B-cell-depleted T cells, or PBMCs; the material itself was cDNA or gDNA.

The chain couples TRBV4-2 to TRBJ2-5; D is unresolved. Sample: peripheral blood. The TCR sequence derives from a man between 18 and 35 years old with COVID-19, enrolled during active disease. As DNA, the CDR3 is TGTGCCAGCAGCCCCCTTTGGCACCAAGAGACCCAGTACTTC. Protein product: CASSPLWHQETQYF.